This T cell receptor beta chain stems from a study of monozygotic twins with inflammatory bowel disease. Study-level points and caveats: Differing T cell subtypes remained indistinguishable. Varied immunosuppressive treatments among patients may have increased repertoire variability.

On this clonotype itself: As yet, its antigen is unknown.

A template switching step added UMIs, each with a 6-nucleotide sample barcode. TCRdb re-called the 5' RACE reads; one entry per CDR3 protein, DNA not given. The sample holds about 150,000 distinct CDR3 sequences. Germline V gene data show CDR1 as SGHRS and CDR2 as YFSETQ. The CDR3 sequence is 18 residues long. This TCR was sampled from a human donor with ulcerative colitis or Crohn's disease, or a healthy co-twin of an affected twin (not recorded which). The chain couples TRBV5-1 to TRBJ2-3; the TCRdb call, TRBD1, lacks DNA for checking. Sequenced: blood. The CDR3 spells CASSLGYRTGASTDTQYF.